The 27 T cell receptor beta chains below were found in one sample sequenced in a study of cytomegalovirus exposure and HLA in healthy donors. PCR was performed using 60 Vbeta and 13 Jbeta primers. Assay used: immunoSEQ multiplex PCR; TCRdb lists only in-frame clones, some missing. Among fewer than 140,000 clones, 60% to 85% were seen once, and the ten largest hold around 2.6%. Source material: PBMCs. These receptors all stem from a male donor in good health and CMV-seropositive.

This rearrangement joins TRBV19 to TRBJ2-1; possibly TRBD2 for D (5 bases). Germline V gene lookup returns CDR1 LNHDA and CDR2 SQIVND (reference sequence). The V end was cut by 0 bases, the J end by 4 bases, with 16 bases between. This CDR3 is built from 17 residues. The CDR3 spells CASSIDYVGAGYNEQFF. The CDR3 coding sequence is TGTGCCAGTAGTATAGATTATGTGGGAGCTGGATACAATGAGCAGTTCTTC.

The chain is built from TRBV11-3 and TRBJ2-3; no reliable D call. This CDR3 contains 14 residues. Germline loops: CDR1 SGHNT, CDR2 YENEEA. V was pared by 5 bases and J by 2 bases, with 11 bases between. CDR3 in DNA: TGTGCCAGCAGCGACACACCGCCCACAGATACGCAGTATTTT. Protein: CASSDTPPTDTQYF.

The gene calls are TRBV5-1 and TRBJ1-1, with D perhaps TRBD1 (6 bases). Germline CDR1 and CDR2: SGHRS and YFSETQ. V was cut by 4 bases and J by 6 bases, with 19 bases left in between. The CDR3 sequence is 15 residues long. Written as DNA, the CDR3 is TGCGCCAGCAGCCGGGGTCGGGGACAAGCAGCTGAAGCTTTCTTT. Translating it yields CASSRGRGQAAEAFF.

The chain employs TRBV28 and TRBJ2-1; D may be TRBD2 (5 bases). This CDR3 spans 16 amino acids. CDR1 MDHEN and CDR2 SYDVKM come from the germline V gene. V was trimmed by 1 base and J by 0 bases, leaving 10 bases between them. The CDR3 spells CASSLSGLSSYNEQFF. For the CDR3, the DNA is TGTGCCAGCAGTTTATCAGGACTGAGCTCCTACAATGAGCAGTTCTTC.

CDR3 region: CASSIEALNTEAFF. DNA for the CDR3: TGTGCCAGTAGTATAGAGGCCTTGAACACTGAAGCTTTCTTT. The chain combines TRBV19 with TRBJ1-1, with D hard to call. The V end was cut by 0 bases, the J end by 0 bases, with 5 bases between. The CDR3 covers 14 residues. Germline loops: CDR1 LNHDA, CDR2 SQIVND (reference sequence).

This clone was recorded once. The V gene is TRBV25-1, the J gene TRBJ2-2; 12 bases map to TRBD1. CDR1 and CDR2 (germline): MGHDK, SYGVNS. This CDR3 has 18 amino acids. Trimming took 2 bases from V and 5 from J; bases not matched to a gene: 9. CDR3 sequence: CASSEVYGTGGRTGELFF. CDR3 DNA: TGTGCCAGCAGTGAAGTGTATGGGACAGGGGGCCGAACCGGGGAGCTGTTTTTT.

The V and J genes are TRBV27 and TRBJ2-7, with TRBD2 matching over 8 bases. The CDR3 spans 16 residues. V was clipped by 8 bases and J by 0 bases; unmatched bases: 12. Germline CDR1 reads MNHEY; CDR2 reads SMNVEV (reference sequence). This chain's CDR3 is CASRGGKREFSYEQYF. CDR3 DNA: TGTGCCAGCCGGGGGGGCAAGCGGGAGTTCTCCTACGAGCAGTACTTC.

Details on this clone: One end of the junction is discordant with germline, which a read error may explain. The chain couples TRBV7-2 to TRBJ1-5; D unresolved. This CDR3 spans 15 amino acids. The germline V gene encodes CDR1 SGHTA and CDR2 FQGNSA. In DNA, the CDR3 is TGTGCCAGCAGCCCCCGCGGTTATAGCAATCAGCCCCAGAATTTT. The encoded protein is CASSPRGYSNQPQNF.

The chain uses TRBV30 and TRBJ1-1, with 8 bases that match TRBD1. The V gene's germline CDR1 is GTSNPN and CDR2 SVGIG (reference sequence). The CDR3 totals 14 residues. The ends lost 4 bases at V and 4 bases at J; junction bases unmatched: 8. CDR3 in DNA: TGTGCCTGGACTCGGACAGGGATTGCCACTGAAGCTTTCTTT. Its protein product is CAWTRTGIATEAFF.

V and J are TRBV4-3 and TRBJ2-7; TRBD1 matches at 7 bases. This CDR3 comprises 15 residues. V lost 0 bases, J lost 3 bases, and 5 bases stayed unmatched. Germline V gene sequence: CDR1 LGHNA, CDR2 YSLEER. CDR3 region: CASSQDDRAGYEQYF. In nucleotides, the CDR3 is TGCGCCAGCAGCCAAGATGACAGGGCGGGCTACGAGCAGTACTTC.

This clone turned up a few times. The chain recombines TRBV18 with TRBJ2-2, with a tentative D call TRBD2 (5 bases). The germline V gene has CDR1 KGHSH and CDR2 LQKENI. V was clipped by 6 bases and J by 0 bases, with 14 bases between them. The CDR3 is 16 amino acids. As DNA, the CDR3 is TGTGCCAGCTCCTCTAACCCCGGGACGAACACCGGGGAGCTGTTTTTT. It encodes CASSSNPGTNTGELFF.

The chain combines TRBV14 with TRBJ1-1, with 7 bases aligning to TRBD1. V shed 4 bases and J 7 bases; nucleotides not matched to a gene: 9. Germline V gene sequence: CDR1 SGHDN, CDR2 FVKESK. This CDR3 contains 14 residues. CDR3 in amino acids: CASSRDRTIGEAFF. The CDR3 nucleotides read TGTGCCAGCAGCCGGGACAGAACAATCGGTGAAGCTTTCTTT.

The CDR3: CATGGGQAMENTIYF. For the CDR3, the DNA is TGTGCCACTGGGGGGGGGCAGGCTATGGAGAACACCATATATTTT. This chain joins TRBV6-5 and TRBJ1-3; D may be TRBD1 (6 bases). Germline V gene sequence: CDR1 MNHEY, CDR2 SVGAGI. Trimming removed 10 bases at V and 7 bases at J, with 23 bases between. The CDR3 sequence is 15 residues long.

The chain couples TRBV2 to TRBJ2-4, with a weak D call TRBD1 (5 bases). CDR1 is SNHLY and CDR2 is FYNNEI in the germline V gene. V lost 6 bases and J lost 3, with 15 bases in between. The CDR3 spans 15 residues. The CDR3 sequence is CASRSPAQGKNIQYF. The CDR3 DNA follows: TGTGCCAGCAGGAGCCCGGCCCAGGGCAAAAACATTCAGTACTTC.

CDR3 in amino acids: CASSEASGSTDTQYF. CDR3 sequence (DNA): TGTGCCAGCAGTGAAGCTAGCGGGAGCACAGATACGCAGTATTTT. J is TRBJ2-3 and V is TRBV6-4, with 8 bases matching TRBD2. J gave up 0 bases and V 3 bases, and 2 bases lay outside the gene matches. This CDR3 comprises 15 residues. Per the germline V gene, CDR1 is MRHNA and CDR2 is SNTAGT.

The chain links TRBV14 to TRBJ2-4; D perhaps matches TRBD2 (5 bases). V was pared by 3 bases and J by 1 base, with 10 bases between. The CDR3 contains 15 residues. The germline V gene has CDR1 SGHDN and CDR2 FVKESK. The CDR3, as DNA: TGTGCCAGCAGCCACCGGGGAACGGCCAAAAACATTCAGTACTTC. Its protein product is CASSHRGTAKNIQYF.

The CDR3 DNA sequence: TGCGCCAGCAGCCAAGAATGGGACACCAAGAACACTGAAGCTTTCTTT. Its translation: CASSQEWDTKNTEAFF. The rearrangement uses TRBV4-1 and TRBJ1-1; perhaps TRBD1 as D (6 bases). This CDR3 has 16 amino acids. The germline CDR1 and CDR2 sequences are MGHRA and YSYEKL. Trimming cost V 0 bases and J 1 base, with 12 bases left between them.

This chain's CDR3 is CASSQILAGGFYNEQFF. DNA for the CDR3: TGCGCCAGCAGCCAGATTCTAGCGGGGGGTTTCTACAATGAGCAGTTCTTC. V and J are TRBV4-3 and TRBJ2-1, with 11 bases identical to TRBD2. The CDR3 runs 17 residues. V was pared by 3 bases and J by 3 bases, with 7 bases of the junction left unmatched. Germline V gives CDR1 LGHNA, CDR2 YSLEER.

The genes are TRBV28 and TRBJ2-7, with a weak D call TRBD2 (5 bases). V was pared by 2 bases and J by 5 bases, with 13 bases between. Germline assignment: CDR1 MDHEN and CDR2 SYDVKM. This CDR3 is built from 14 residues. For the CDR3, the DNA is TGTGCCAGCAGTTTAGGTGACGACTATGACGAGCAGTACTTC. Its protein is CASSLGDDYDEQYF.

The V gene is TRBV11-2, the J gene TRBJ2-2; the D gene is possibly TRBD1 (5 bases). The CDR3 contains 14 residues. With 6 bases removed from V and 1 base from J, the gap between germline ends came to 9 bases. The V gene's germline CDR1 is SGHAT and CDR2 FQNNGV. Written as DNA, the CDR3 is TGTGCCAGCAGTCGTAGGGGGAACACCGGGGAGCTGTTTTTT. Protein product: CASSRRGNTGELFF.

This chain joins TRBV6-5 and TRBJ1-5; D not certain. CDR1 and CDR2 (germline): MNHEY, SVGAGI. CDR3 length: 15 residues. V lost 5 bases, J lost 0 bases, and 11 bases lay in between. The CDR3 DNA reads TGTGCCAGCAGTCTTGCGCAATATAGCAATCAGCCCCAGCATTTT. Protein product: CASSLAQYSNQPQHF.

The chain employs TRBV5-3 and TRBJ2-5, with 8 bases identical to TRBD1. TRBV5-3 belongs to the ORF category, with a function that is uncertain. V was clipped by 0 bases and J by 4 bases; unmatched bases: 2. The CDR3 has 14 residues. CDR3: CARSLGQGRETQYF. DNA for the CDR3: TGTGCCAGAAGCTTGGGACAGGGGAGAGAGACCCAGTACTTC.

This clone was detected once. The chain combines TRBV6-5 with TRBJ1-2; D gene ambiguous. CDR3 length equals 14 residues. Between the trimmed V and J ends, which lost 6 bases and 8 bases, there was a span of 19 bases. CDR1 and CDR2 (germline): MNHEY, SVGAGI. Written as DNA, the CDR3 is TGTGCCAGCAGAAAAATCGACTCCTTACAAGGCTACACCTTC. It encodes CASRKIDSLQGYTF.

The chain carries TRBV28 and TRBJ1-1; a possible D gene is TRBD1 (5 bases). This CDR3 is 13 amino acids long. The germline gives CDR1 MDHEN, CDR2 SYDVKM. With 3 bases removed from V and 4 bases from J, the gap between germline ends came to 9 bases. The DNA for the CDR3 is TGTGCCAGCAGTTTGGGGGGGGGCACTGAAGCTTTCTTT. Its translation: CASSLGGGTEAFF.

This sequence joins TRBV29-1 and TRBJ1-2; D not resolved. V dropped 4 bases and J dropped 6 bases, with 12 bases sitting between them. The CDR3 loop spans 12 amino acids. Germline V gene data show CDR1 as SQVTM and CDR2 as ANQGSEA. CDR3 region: CSVGWRVDGYTF. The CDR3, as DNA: TGCAGCGTTGGTTGGAGGGTGGATGGCTACACCTTC.

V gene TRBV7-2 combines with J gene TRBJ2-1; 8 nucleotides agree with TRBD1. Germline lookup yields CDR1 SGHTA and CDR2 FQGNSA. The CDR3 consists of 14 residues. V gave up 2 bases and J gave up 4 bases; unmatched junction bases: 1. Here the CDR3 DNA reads TGTGCCAGCAGCTTAAGGACAGGGTACAATGAGCAGTTCTTC. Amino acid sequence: CASSLRTGYNEQFF.

Here the CDR3 DNA reads TGTGCCAGCAGTATTCGACAGGGGGCTCGCTCTGGGGCCAACGTCCTGACTTTC. Its translation: CASSIRQGARSGANVLTF. The chain recombines TRBV28 with TRBJ2-6, with 10 bases fitting TRBD1. The CDR3 is 18 residues long. Trimming removed 5 bases from V and 0 bases from J; junction bases left unmatched: 7. Germline assignment: CDR1 MDHEN and CDR2 SYDVKM.